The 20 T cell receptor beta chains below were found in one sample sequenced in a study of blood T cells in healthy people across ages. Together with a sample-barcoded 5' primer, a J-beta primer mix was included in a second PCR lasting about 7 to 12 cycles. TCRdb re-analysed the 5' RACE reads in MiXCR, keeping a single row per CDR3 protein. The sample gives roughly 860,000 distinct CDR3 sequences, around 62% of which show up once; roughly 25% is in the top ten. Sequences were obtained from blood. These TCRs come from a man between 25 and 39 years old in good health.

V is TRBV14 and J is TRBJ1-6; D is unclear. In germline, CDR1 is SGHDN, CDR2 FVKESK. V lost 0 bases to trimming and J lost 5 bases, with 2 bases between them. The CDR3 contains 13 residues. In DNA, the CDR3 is TGTGCCAGCAGCCAAGATAATAATTCACCCCTCCACTTT. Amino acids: CASSQDNNSPLHF.

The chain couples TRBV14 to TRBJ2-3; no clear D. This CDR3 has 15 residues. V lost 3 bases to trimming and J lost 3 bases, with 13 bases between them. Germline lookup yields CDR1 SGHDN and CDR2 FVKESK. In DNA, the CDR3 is TGTGCCAGCAGCCAGGGCCGTCAGGTGACAGATACGCAGTATTTT. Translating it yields CASSQGRQVTDTQYF.

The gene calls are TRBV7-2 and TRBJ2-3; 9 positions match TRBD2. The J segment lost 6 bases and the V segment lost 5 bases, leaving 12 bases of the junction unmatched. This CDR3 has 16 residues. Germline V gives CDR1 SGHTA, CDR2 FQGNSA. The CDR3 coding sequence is TGTGCCAGCAGCCCCCGGCTAGCGGGGTCCGGGGATACGCAGTATTTT. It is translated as CASSPRLAGSGDTQYF.

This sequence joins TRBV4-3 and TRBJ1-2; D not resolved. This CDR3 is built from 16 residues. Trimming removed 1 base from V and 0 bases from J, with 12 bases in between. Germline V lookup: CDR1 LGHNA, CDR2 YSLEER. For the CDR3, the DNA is TGCGCCAGCAGCCAAGTCGCCTTCCCCTCTAACTATGGCTACACCTTC. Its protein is CASSQVAFPSNYGYTF.

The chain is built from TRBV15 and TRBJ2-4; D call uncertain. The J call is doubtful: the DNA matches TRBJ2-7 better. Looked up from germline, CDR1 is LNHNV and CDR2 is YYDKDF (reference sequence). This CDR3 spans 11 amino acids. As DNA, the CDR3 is TGTGCCACCAGCAGCCCCAGCGAGCAGTACTTC. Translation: CATSSPSEQYF.

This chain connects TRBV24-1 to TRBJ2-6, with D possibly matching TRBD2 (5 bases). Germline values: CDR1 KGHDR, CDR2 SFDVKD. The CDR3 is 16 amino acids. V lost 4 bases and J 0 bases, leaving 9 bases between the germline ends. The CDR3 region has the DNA TGTGCCACCAGTGAAGGGAGAGCCTCTGGGGCCAACGTCCTGACTTTC. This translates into CATSEGRASGANVLTF.

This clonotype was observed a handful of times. CDR3 DNA: TGTGCCAGCAGTACCTACCAGGGATACACTGAAGCTTTCTTT. Protein sequence: CASSTYQGYTEAFF. V usage is TRBV6-1 and J usage is TRBJ1-1; tentative D call: TRBD1 (5 bases). V was cut by 5 bases and J by 3 bases, with 13 bases left in between. Looked up from germline, CDR1 is MNHNS and CDR2 is SASEGT. This CDR3 spans 14 amino acids.

Here the CDR3 DNA reads TGTGCCAGCAGAAAATTTAGCGGGGGGGACGGTCCAGATACGCAGTATTTT. As protein: CASRKFSGGDGPDTQYF. The J gene is TRBJ2-3, the V gene TRBV12-3 or TRBV12-4; TRBD2 matches at 11 bases. This CDR3 is built from 17 residues. The trim removed 6 bases at V and 4 bases at J, leaving 12 bases unmatched.

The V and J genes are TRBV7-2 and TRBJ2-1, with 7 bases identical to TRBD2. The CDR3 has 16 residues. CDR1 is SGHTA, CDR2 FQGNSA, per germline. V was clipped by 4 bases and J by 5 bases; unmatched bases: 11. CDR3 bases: TGTGCCAGCAGCTCAGCACCCGGGACTATACACAATGAGCAGTTCTTC. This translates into CASSSAPGTIHNEQFF.

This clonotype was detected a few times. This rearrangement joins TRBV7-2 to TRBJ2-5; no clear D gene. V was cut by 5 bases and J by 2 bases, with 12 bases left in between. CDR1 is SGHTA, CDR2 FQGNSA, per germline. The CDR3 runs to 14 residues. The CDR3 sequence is CASSPRLVQETQYF. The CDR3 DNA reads TGTGCCAGCAGCCCACGACTGGTACAAGAGACCCAGTACTTC.

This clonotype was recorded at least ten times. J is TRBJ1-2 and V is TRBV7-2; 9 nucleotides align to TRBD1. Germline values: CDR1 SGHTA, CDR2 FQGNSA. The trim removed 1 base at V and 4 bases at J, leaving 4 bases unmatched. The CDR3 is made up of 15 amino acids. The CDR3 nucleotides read TGTGCCAGCAGCTTAGGCGGGACAGGGACCTATGGCTACACCTTC. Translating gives CASSLGGTGTYGYTF.

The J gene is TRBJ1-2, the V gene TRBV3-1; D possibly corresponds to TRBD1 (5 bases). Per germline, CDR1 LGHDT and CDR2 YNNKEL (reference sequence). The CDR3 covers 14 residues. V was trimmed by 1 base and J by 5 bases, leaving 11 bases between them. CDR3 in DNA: TGTGCCAGCAGCCAAGGGGGGGTCTGGTATGGCTACACCTTC. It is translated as CASSQGGVWYGYTF. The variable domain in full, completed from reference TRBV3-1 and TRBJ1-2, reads DTAVSQTPKYLVTQMGNDKSIKCEQNLGHDTMYWYKQDSKKFLKIMFSYNNKELIINETVPNRFSPKSPDKAHLNLHINSLELGDSAVYFCASSQGGVWYGYTFGSGTRLTVV.

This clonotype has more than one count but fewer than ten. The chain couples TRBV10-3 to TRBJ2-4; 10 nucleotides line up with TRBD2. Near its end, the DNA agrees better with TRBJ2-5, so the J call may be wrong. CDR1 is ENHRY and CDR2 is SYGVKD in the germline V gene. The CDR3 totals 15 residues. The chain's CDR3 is CAISDTTSGQETQYF. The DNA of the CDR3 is TGTGCCATCAGTGACACGACTAGCGGGCAAGAGACCCAGTACTTC.

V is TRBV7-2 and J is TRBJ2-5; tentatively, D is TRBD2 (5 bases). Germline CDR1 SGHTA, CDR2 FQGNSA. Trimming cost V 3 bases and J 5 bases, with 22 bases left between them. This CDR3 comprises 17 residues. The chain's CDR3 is CASSFSSLQGRGETQYF. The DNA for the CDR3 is TGTGCCAGCAGCTTTTCTTCCCTTCAAGGCAGAGGGGAGACCCAGTACTTC.

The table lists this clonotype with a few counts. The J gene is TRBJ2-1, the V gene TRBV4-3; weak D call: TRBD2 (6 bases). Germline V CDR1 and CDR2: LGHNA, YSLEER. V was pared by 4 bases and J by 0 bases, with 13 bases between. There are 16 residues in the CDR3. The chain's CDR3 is CASSPLAISSYNEQFF. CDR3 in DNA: TGCGCCAGCAGCCCGCTAGCGATAAGCTCCTACAATGAGCAGTTCTTC.

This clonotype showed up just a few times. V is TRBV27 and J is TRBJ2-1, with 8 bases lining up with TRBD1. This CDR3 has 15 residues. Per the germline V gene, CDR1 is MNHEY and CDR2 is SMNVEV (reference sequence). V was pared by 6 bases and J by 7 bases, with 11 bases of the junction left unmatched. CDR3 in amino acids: CASSSGGVGLNEQFF. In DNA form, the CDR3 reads TGTGCCAGCAGCTCAGGGGGCGTCGGATTGAATGAGCAGTTCTTC.

The CDR3 region is CASSAPGGSSHETQYF. The CDR3 DNA is TGTGCCAGCAGTGCCCCGGGAGGTAGTTCACATGAGACCCAGTACTTC. The chain has TRBV28 and TRBJ2-5; 7 bases map to TRBD2. Trimming removed 5 bases from V and 5 bases from J; junction bases left unmatched: 14. Germline V gives CDR1 MDHEN, CDR2 SYDVKM. CDR3 length: 16 amino acids.

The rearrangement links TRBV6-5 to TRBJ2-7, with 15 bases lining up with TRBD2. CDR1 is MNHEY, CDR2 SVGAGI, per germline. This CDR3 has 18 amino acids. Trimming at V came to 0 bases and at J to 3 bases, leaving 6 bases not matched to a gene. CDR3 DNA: TGTGCCAGCAGTTACTCCCCGGGACTAGCGGGGGGTCACTACGAGCAGTACTTC. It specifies CASSYSPGLAGGHYEQYF.

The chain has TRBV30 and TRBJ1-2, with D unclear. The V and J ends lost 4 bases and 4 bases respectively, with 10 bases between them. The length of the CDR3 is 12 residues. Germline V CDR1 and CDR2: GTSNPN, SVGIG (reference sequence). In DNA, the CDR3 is TGTGCCTGGACTCACAGCGTCTATGGCTACACCTTC. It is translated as CAWTHSVYGYTF.

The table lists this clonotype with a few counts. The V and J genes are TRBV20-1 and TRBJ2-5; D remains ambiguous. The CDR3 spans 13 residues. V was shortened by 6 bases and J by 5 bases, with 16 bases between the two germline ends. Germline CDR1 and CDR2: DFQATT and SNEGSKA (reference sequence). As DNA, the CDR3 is TGCAGTGCCCTATGGCCCGTTAGGGAGACCCAGTACTTC. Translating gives CSALWPVRETQYF.